Each of the 25 T cell receptor beta chains below was sequenced from the same sample in a study of a mutant IDH1 vaccine in newly diagnosed glioma. Measured with immunoSEQ multiplex PCR; TCRdb has only the in-frame clones, and not every one. The sample consists of 25,000 to 30,000 clones, over 60% of them appearing once. Specified time point: week 35, safety follow-up. Each vaccine dose was 300 ug of mutant IDH1 20-mer peptide, with topical imiquimod. No antigen is known for these receptors. This specimen was PBMCs, taken from a glioma patient whose treatment included an IDH1 peptide vaccine. Receptors originate from a man in his fifties with glioma.

This chain uses TRBV6-1 with TRBJ2-5; 9 bases match TRBD1. CDR1 and CDR2 from the germline V gene are MNHNS and SASEGT. This CDR3 region has 14 residues. Trimming removed 7 bases from V and 5 bases from J; junction bases left unmatched: 8. CDR3: CASTMGTGLETQYF. The DNA of the CDR3 is TGTGCCAGCACCATGGGGACAGGGCTGGAGACCCAGTACTTC.

The genes are TRBV11-2 and TRBJ1-4; D might be TRBD1 (5 bases). From germline, CDR1 is SGHAT and CDR2 FQNNGV. V was cut by 4 bases and J by 8 bases, with 8 bases left in between. The CDR3 is made up of 12 amino acids. The CDR3 here is CASSSYREKLFF. CDR3 coding DNA: TGTGCCAGCAGCTCTTACAGGGAAAAACTGTTTTTT.

A few counts support this clone. The rearrangement links TRBV10-3 to TRBJ1-5; 7 nucleotides align to TRBD1. The CDR3 is 15 amino acids. V trimming: 10 bases; J trimming: 0 bases; junction bases outside the gene matches: 9. Germline V gene lookup returns CDR1 ENHRY and CDR2 SYGVKD. CDR3 amino acids: CATRGDSYSNQPQHF. DNA of the CDR3: TGTGCCACCCGGGGGGACAGTTATAGCAATCAGCCCCAGCATTTT.

The rearrangement joins TRBV19 to TRBJ1-2; 7 positions agree with TRBD1. The germline CDR1 and CDR2 sequences are LNHDA and SQIVND (reference sequence). The V segment lost 6 bases and the J segment 6 bases; nucleotides outside the gene matches: 13. The CDR3 spans 15 residues. CDR3 sequence (DNA): TGTGCCAGTAGCCTAAACAGGGGAGGAGATGATGGCTACACCTTC. This translates into CASSLNRGGDDGYTF.

The chain uses TRBV2 and TRBJ2-2, with 14 bases fitting TRBD2. In germline, CDR1 is SNHLY, CDR2 FYNNEI. J was trimmed by 3 bases and V by 6 bases; bases with no gene match: 3. The CDR3 loop spans 16 amino acids. The CDR3 loop is CASSRLAGGYTGELFF. The CDR3 DNA sequence: TGTGCCAGCAGCAGACTAGCGGGGGGGTACACCGGGGAGCTGTTTTTT.

J is TRBJ1-1 and V is TRBV6-1; 7 bases match TRBD1. Germline CDR1 is MNHNS and CDR2 is SASEGT. This CDR3 region has 15 residues. The V segment lost 2 bases and the J segment 0 bases; nucleotides outside the gene matches: 3. The CDR3 protein is CASSEQTGMNTEAFF. CDR3 coding DNA: TGTGCCAGCAGTGAACAGACAGGGATGAACACTGAAGCTTTCTTT.

In its sample, this clone was seen a few times. V gene TRBV18 combines with J gene TRBJ2-5; D call uncertain. This CDR3 is 13 amino acids long. V shed 2 bases and J shed 3 bases, with 7 bases lying between them. The V gene's germline CDR1 is KGHSH and CDR2 LQKENI. CDR3 sequence: CASSPGMEETQYF. CDR3 DNA sequence: TGTGCCAGCTCACCAGGGATGGAAGAGACCCAGTACTTC.

The chain has TRBV9 and TRBJ2-6; D not resolved. Trimming removed 2 bases from V and 4 bases from J, with 13 bases in between. Germline lookup yields CDR1 SGDLS and CDR2 YYNGEE. This CDR3 has 16 residues. The CDR3 spells CASSVPLGPGANVLTF. Here the CDR3 DNA reads TGTGCCAGCAGCGTGCCCCTTGGTCCCGGGGCCAACGTCCTGACTTTC. The whole variable domain, filled in from reference TRBV9 and TRBJ2-6, reads DSGVTQTPKHLITATGQRVTLRCSPRSGDLSVYWYQQSLDQGLQFLIQYYNGEERAKGNILERFSAQQFPDLHSELNLSSLELGDSALYFCASSVPLGPGANVLTFGAGSRLTVL.

The gene calls are TRBV25-1 and TRBJ1-2; unclear D gene. Deletions cut 8 bases from V and 4 bases from J, with 23 bases between. This CDR3 has 16 amino acids. Germline CDR1 is MGHDK and CDR2 is SYGVNS. CDR3 coding DNA: TGTGCCAGCCTAAACACGATGGGTCCCTTGGGCTATGGCTACACCTTC. Residues: CASLNTMGPLGYGYTF.

The chain carries TRBV5-1 and TRBJ1-1; possibly TRBD1 for D (5 bases). The CDR3 contains 14 residues. Germline V gene data show CDR1 as SGHRS and CDR2 as YFSETQ. Trimming took 4 bases from V and 3 from J, leaving 13 bases between them. The chain's CDR3 is CASSIQRGDTEAFF. The CDR3 DNA sequence: TGCGCCAGCAGCATACAAAGGGGTGACACTGAAGCTTTCTTT.

The chain joins TRBV9 to TRBJ1-2; D is undetermined. Germline assignment: CDR1 SGDLS and CDR2 YYNGEE. The CDR3 extends over 15 amino acids. Deletions cut 4 bases from V and 4 bases from J, with 17 bases between. This chain's CDR3 is CASSTHSGNIYGYTF. In DNA form, the CDR3 reads TGTGCCAGCAGCACCCACTCCGGGAACATCTATGGCTACACCTTC. Based on the CDR3 plus reference TRBV9 and TRBJ1-2, the full variable domain is DSGVTQTPKHLITATGQRVTLRCSPRSGDLSVYWYQQSLDQGLQFLIQYYNGEERAKGNILERFSAQQFPDLHSELNLSSLELGDSALYFCASSTHSGNIYGYTFGSGTRLTVV.

This chain links TRBV30 with TRBJ2-3; a weak D match, TRBD1 (5 bases). Germline assignment: CDR1 GTSNPN and CDR2 SVGIG (reference sequence). The V and J ends lost 3 bases and 4 bases respectively, with 8 bases between them. This CDR3 spans 12 amino acids. CDR3 bases: TGTGCCTGGAGCAGGGCTCCAGATACGCAGTATTTT. This codes for CAWSRAPDTQYF.

A remark on this clone: Other nucleotide sequences in the sample specify the same CDR3. The chain has TRBV30 and TRBJ1-1; D is undetermined. V was shortened by 2 bases and J by 4 bases, with 5 bases between the two germline ends. Germline V gene sequence: CDR1 GTSNPN, CDR2 SVGIG (reference sequence). The CDR3 loop spans 11 amino acids. The CDR3 nucleotides read TGTGCCTGGAGTAGGCTCACTGAAGCTTTCTTT. It encodes CAWSRLTEAFF. Looking up the rest from reference TRBV30 and TRBJ1-1 gives the full variable domain: SQTIHQWPATLVQPVGSPLSLECTVEGTSNPNLYWYRQAAGRGLQLLFYSVGIGQISSEVPQNLSASRPQDRQFILSSKKLLLSDSGFYLCAWSRLTEAFFGQGTRLTVV.

This chain links TRBV6-6 with TRBJ2-1, with 13 bases fitting TRBD2. CDR1 is MNHNY, CDR2 SVGAGI, per germline (reference sequence). V shed 4 bases, J shed 7 bases, and the junction held 7 bases outside the gene matches. This CDR3 is 16 amino acids long. The CDR3 DNA sequence: TGTGCCAGCAGTTCCAGACTAGCGGGGGGCTCGAATGAGCAGTTCTTC. Protein sequence: CASSSRLAGGSNEQFF.

This clone appeared once. The chain has TRBV7-3 and TRBJ2-5, with D possibly TRBD1 on 6 matching bases. The V gene's germline CDR1 is SGHTA and CDR2 FQGTGA. The CDR3 consists of 13 residues. V lost 3 bases and J lost 6, with 11 bases in between. DNA for the CDR3: TGTGCCAGCAGCTTGGGGGCGAGGCAGACCCAGTACTTC. Its translation is CASSLGARQTQYF.

The chain recombines TRBV9 with TRBJ1-6; 8 nucleotides match TRBD1. CDR3 length equals 14 residues. Trimming cost V 4 bases and J 10 bases; bases outside gene matches: 7. Germline V gene lookup returns CDR1 SGDLS and CDR2 YYNGEE. CDR3 amino acids: CASSPQGAYSPLHF. The CDR3 nucleotides read TGTGCCAGCAGCCCGCAGGGGGCCTACTCACCCCTCCACTTT.

V and J are TRBV5-1 and TRBJ2-7; D call uncertain. The germline V gene has CDR1 SGHRS and CDR2 YFSETQ. The CDR3 has 16 residues. V shed 1 base and J shed 3 bases, with 17 bases lying between them. The CDR3 DNA reads as TGCGCCAGCAGCTTGATTTCAGGTTCACCACACTACGAGCAGTACTTC. Amino acid sequence: CASSLISGSPHYEQYF. The full variable domain, completed using reference TRBV5-1 and TRBJ2-7, is KAGVTQTPRYLIKTRGQQVTLSCSPISGHRSVSWYQQTPGQGLQFLFEYFSETQRNKGNFPGRFSGRQFSNSRSEMNVSTLELGDSALYLCASSLISGSPHYEQYFGPGTRLTVT.

The V gene is TRBV10-3, the J gene TRBJ2-5; D may be TRBD1 or TRBD2 (5 bases each). The V gene's germline CDR1 is ENHRY and CDR2 SYGVKD. CDR3 length equals 15 residues. V was trimmed by 2 bases and J by 5 bases, leaving 15 bases between them. CDR3 sequence (DNA): TGTGCCATCAGTGAGCCGGTTGAGTGGGGGGAGACCCAGTACTTC. This codes for CAISEPVEWGETQYF.

This clone was picked up a small number of times. The rearrangement links TRBV7-2 to TRBJ1-5; D is possibly TRBD1 (6 bases). Germline V lookup: CDR1 SGHTA, CDR2 FQGNSA. The CDR3 spans 14 residues. V was pared by 1 base and J by 2 bases, with 6 bases between. The CDR3 DNA reads TGTGCCAGCAGCTTAGGACAGGGCAATCAGCCCCAGCATTTT. This encodes CASSLGQGNQPQHF.

The rearrangement uses TRBV18 and TRBJ2-7, with D tentatively TRBD1 (5 bases). Germline V gene lookup returns CDR1 KGHSH and CDR2 LQKENI. CDR3 length: 14 amino acids. V lost 2 bases to trimming and J lost 0 bases, with 8 bases between them. The CDR3 loop is CASSPGTGSYEQYF. CDR3 nucleotide sequence: TGTGCCAGCTCACCAGGTACAGGCTCCTACGAGCAGTACTTC. Using reference TRBV18 and TRBJ2-7 for the parts outside the CDR3, the full variable domain is NAGVMQNPRHLVRRRGQEARLRCSPMKGHSHVYWYRQLPEEGLKFMVYLQKENIIDESGMPKERFSAEFPKEGPSILRIQQVVRGDSAAYFCASSPGTGSYEQYFGPGTRLTVT.

The rearrangement uses TRBV4-1 and TRBJ1-4; D is unclear. Per the germline V gene, CDR1 is MGHRA and CDR2 is YSYEKL. V lost 0 bases to trimming and J lost 0 bases, with 8 bases between them. The CDR3 contains 16 residues. Written as DNA, the CDR3 is TGCGCCAGCAGCCAAGAGCTGGCAGCAACTAATGAAAAACTGTTTTTT. The encoded protein is CASSQELAATNEKLFF.

The DNA of the CDR3 is TGTGCCAGCAGTTGGGGGAAGGGCAATCAGCCCCAGCATTTT. Translating it yields CASSWGKGNQPQHF. The rearrangement links TRBV6-1 to TRBJ1-5, with D possibly matching TRBD1 (5 bases). Trimming left V 5 bases short and J 2 bases short, with 10 bases between. The CDR3 is made up of 14 amino acids. Germline V gives CDR1 MNHNS, CDR2 SASEGT.

This clone was recorded once. This chain connects TRBV6-4 to TRBJ2-2, with D perhaps assigned TRBD1 or TRBD2 (5 bases each). This CDR3 is 13 amino acids long. V was cut by 3 bases and J by 3 bases, with 5 bases left in between. CDR1 MRHNA and CDR2 SNTAGT come from the germline V gene. CDR3 region: CASSEGHTGELFF. CDR3 nucleotides: TGTGCCAGCAGTGAGGGACACACCGGGGAGCTGTTTTTT.

J is TRBJ2-2 and V is TRBV7-3; D is unclear. CDR1 SGHTA and CDR2 FQGTGA come from the germline V gene. This CDR3 comprises 13 residues. V was trimmed by 2 bases and J by 5 bases, leaving 6 bases between them. CDR3 nucleotide sequence: TGTGCCAGCAGCTTAGGTCAAACCGGGGAGCTGTTTTTT. Its protein is CASSLGQTGELFF.

The rearrangement links TRBV9 to TRBJ1-3; D may be TRBD1 (5 bases). Germline values: CDR1 SGDLS, CDR2 YYNGEE. The CDR3 runs 15 residues. V was shortened by 6 bases and J by 1 base, with 14 bases between the two germline ends. The CDR3 here is CASTLGGISGNTIYF. CDR3 DNA sequence: TGTGCCAGCACCCTGGGGGGGATATCTGGAAACACCATATATTTT.